These 2 T cell receptor beta chains came from one sample sequenced in a study of cytomegalovirus exposure and HLA in healthy donors. Some clones are missing from TCRdb's copy, which holds only in-frame ones; the method was immunoSEQ multiplex PCR. The repertoire includes fewer than 250,000 clones, around 86% of them detected once, and roughly 2% sits in the top ten. The specimen was PBMCs. All receptors derive from a woman aged 18-29 years in good health and CMV-seropositive.

This clone has just one count. The CDR3 coding sequence is TGCGCCAGCAGCTTCGGCAGGAATCAGCCCCAGCATTTT. This encodes CASSFGRNQPQHF. The rearrangement joins TRBV5-1 to TRBJ1-5; no clear D gene. CDR3 length equals 13 residues. The germline CDR1 and CDR2 sequences are SGHRS and YFSETQ. V was shortened by 2 bases and J by 4 bases, with 7 bases between the two germline ends.

This sequence joins TRBV12-5 and TRBJ2-7, with D perhaps TRBD2 (5 bases). This CDR3 comprises 16 residues. Trimming pared 0 bases from V and 3 bases from J, leaving 15 bases between. Germline-derived CDR1 and CDR2 are LGHNT and FRNRAP. The CDR3 is CASGLVLRIDYYEQYF. In nucleotides, the CDR3 is TGTGCTAGTGGTTTGGTACTACGCATTGACTACTACGAGCAGTACTTC.